Listed here are 25 T cell receptor beta chains from one sample, sequenced in a study of T-cell memory formation after mild COVID-19. TCRdb redid the calling of the 5' RACE reads with MiXCR, one entry per CDR3 protein. This table holds 400,000 to 500,000 distinct CDR3 sequences, about 24% found once. The sequencing sample was made of PBMCs or a T cell subset sorted from them (not recorded which). The receptors were sampled from an adult woman who had mild COVID-19 (a few samples of this study predate the infection). Cell type and time point are not known.

The rearrangement joins TRBV24-1 to TRBJ1-1; the D gene is possibly TRBD1 (5 bases). With 7 bases removed from V and 4 bases from J, the gap between germline ends came to 9 bases. The CDR3 consists of 12 residues. CDR1 is KGHDR and CDR2 is SFDVKD in the germline V gene. DNA for the CDR3: TGTGCCACCAGATCTGGGGGCACTGAAGCTTTCTTT. It translates to CATRSGGTEAFF.

In its sample, this clonotype was seen a few times. This chain connects TRBV12-3 or TRBV12-4 to TRBJ1-5; tentatively, D is TRBD1 (5 bases). CDR3 length equals 14 residues. Trimming took off 5 bases at V and 7 bases at J, with 15 bases between the two ends. CDR3 nucleotide sequence: TGTGCCAGCAGTCCTAGTTGGGGCTCCCAGCCCCAGCATTTT. It translates to CASSPSWGSQPQHF.

This clonotype has just a few counts. This chain joins TRBV19 and TRBJ1-2; unclear D gene. This CDR3 has 14 residues. Germline V gene lookup returns CDR1 LNHDA and CDR2 SQIVND (reference sequence). Deletions cut 4 bases from V and 0 bases from J, with 9 bases between. CDR3 in amino acids: CASSTQHTNYGYTF. CDR3 sequence (DNA): TGTGCCAGTAGTACACAGCATACTAACTATGGCTACACCTTC.

This rearrangement joins TRBV7-9 to TRBJ1-2, with D uncertain. This CDR3 comprises 14 residues. Germline lookup yields CDR1 SEHNR and CDR2 FQNEAQ (reference sequence). V was shortened by 3 bases and J by 2 bases, with 10 bases between the two germline ends. The CDR3 DNA sequence: TGTGCCAGCAGCTTTACGCGCTCCAACTATGGCTACACCTTC. It yields the protein CASSFTRSNYGYTF.

V usage is TRBV5-1 and J usage is TRBJ2-1, with 7 bases identical to TRBD1. The junction had 7 bases not matched to a gene; V was cut back by 6 bases and J by 4 bases. The CDR3 is 14 residues long. Germline CDR1 is SGHRS and CDR2 is YFSETQ. Here the CDR3 DNA reads TGCGCCAGCACCCTGGGACAGCAGTACAATGAGCAGTTCTTC. Translating gives CASTLGQQYNEQFF.

This clonotype appeared a few times. The rearrangement uses TRBV4-3 and TRBJ1-2, with a possible D match to TRBD1 (5 bases). CDR1 is LGHNA, CDR2 YSLEER, per germline. The ends were cut back, 0 bases at V and 2 bases at J, with 13 bases in the middle. The CDR3 consists of 16 residues. The CDR3 DNA reads as TGCGCCAGCAGCCAAGACCCTAACCGGGGCAACTATGGCTACACCTTC. It is translated as CASSQDPNRGNYGYTF.

This clonotype was observed many times. The chain employs TRBV12-3 or TRBV12-4 and TRBJ2-7, with D maybe TRBD1 (6 bases). Deletions cut 4 bases from V and 3 bases from J, with 13 bases between. CDR3 length: 14 amino acids. The CDR3 region has the DNA TGTGCCAGCAGTTCCTCAGGGGCGAGCTACGAGCAGTACTTC. Translation gives CASSSSGASYEQYF.

This clonotype was seen more than once but under ten times. V is TRBV20-1 and J is TRBJ2-2; D might be TRBD2 (6 bases). CDR1 and CDR2 (germline): DFQATT, SNEGSKA (reference sequence). The CDR3 covers 12 residues. The V and J ends lost 6 bases and 6 bases respectively, with 11 bases between them. The CDR3 here is CSALGTSGELFF. The CDR3 DNA sequence: TGCAGTGCCCTTGGGACTTCCGGGGAGCTGTTTTTT.

With respect to this clonotype: The junction and the germline gene differ at one end; a read error may be behind it. The chain carries TRBV7-7 and TRBJ2-1; 11 bases agree with TRBD2. Germline values: CDR1 SSHAT, CDR2 FNYEAQ (reference sequence). CDR3 length: 15 amino acids. The CDR3 DNA sequence: TGTGCTAGCAGCCAAGAAGCTAGCGGGAGGACGGAGCAGTTCTTC. It yields the protein CASSQEASGRTEQFF. Complete variable domain (other parts from reference TRBV7-7 and TRBJ2-1): GAGVSQSPRYKVTKRGQDVTLRCDPISSHATLYWYQQALGQGPEFLTYFNYEAQPDKSGLPSDRFSAERPEGSISTLTIQRTEQRDSAMYRCASSQEASGRTEQFFGPGTRLTVL.

This clonotype showed up just a few times. V is TRBV11-3 and J is TRBJ2-7, with 9 bases identical to TRBD1. The V segment lost 8 bases and the J segment 3 bases; nucleotides outside the gene matches: 5. Germline-derived CDR1 and CDR2 are SGHNT and YENEEA. There are 13 residues in the CDR3. In nucleotides, the CDR3 is TGTGCCAGCCGGGACAGGGAATTCTACGAGCAGTACTTC. Translated: CASRDREFYEQYF.

The gene calls are TRBV6-6 and TRBJ2-2, with D perhaps matching TRBD1 (5 bases). The germline V and J ends were trimmed by 4 bases and 3 bases, with 6 bases remaining between them. The length of the CDR3 is 13 residues. CDR1 MNHNY and CDR2 SVGAGI come from the germline V gene (reference sequence). The CDR3 DNA is TGTGCCAGCAGTTTACAGGACACCGGGGAGCTGTTTTTT. The encoded protein is CASSLQDTGELFF.

This clonotype was detected many times. The V and J genes are TRBV7-2 and TRBJ2-7, with D tentatively TRBD1 (5 bases). V was cut by 5 bases and J by 4 bases, with 18 bases left in between. Germline V gene lookup returns CDR1 SGHTA and CDR2 FQGNSA. The CDR3 is 15 amino acids. CDR3 region: CASSMGQGVSYEQYF. The CDR3 DNA reads as TGTGCCAGCAGCATGGGCCAGGGCGTTAGTTACGAGCAGTACTTC.

This clonotype was seen ten or more times. J is TRBJ2-5 and V is TRBV4-2; D may match TRBD1 or TRBD2 (5 bases each). Germline V gene data show CDR1 as LGHNA and CDR2 as YNFKEQ. Trimming pared 1 base from V and 1 base from J, leaving 13 bases between. CDR3 length: 16 amino acids. The CDR3 here is CASSQGGGRVQETQYF. The CDR3 nucleotides are TGTGCCAGCAGCCAAGGGGGCGGGCGGGTCCAAGAGACCCAGTACTTC.

V and J are TRBV7-8 and TRBJ1-1; 9 bases line up with TRBD1. This CDR3 spans 14 amino acids. Trimming took 5 bases from V and 7 from J; bases not matched to a gene: 8. The germline V gene encodes CDR1 SGHVS and CDR2 FQNEAQ. The CDR3 bases are TGTGCCAGCAGCCCTGGACAGGGGACGCTTGAAGCTTTCTTT. Translating gives CASSPGQGTLEAFF.

This clonotype was seen only a few times. This chain links TRBV12-3 or TRBV12-4 with TRBJ2-4, with 8 bases matching TRBD1. The CDR3 spans 11 residues. The J segment lost 14 bases and the V segment lost 7 bases, leaving 7 bases of the junction unmatched. This CDR3 is CASTSGQGEYF. The CDR3 DNA reads TGTGCCAGCACCTCCGGACAGGGAGAGTACTTC.

This clonotype showed up just a few times. V usage is TRBV5-1 and J usage is TRBJ1-1, with unresolved D. The CDR3 runs 14 residues. Per the germline V gene, CDR1 is SGHRS and CDR2 is YFSETQ. The ends were cut back, 2 bases at V and 1 base at J, with 9 bases in the middle. DNA for the CDR3: TGCGCCAGCAGCTTTGGAGCAGCGAACACTGAAGCTTTCTTT. Translating it yields CASSFGAANTEAFF.

The chain recombines TRBV19 with TRBJ2-2; no clear D. The CDR3 is made up of 17 amino acids. Germline V gene sequence: CDR1 LNHDA, CDR2 SQIVND (reference sequence). V dropped 5 bases and J dropped 0 bases, with 16 bases sitting between them. The CDR3 nucleotides are TGTGCCAGTAGTCCTCCAACTGATCACGCGAACACCGGGGAGCTGTTTTTT. Translating it yields CASSPPTDHANTGELFF. Full variable domain (missing parts from reference TRBV19 and TRBJ2-2): DGGITQSPKYLFRKEGQNVTLSCEQNLNHDAMYWYRQDPGQGLRLIYYSQIVNDFQKGDIAEGYSVSREKKESFPLTVTSAQKNPTAFYLCASSPPTDHANTGELFFGEGSRLTVL.

This clonotype showed up just a few times. The V and J genes are TRBV27 and TRBJ2-3; tentative D call: TRBD2 (7 bases). The germline gives CDR1 MNHEY, CDR2 SMNVEV (reference sequence). The CDR3 contains 14 residues. With 4 bases removed from V and 3 bases from J, the gap between germline ends came to 11 bases. CDR3 protein: CASSWGGATDTQYF. The CDR3, as DNA: TGTGCCAGCAGTTGGGGGGGCGCAACAGATACGCAGTATTTT.

V is TRBV5-1 and J is TRBJ2-1; tentative D call: TRBD1 (6 bases). The germline V gene has CDR1 SGHRS and CDR2 YFSETQ. This CDR3 comprises 15 residues. Trimming shortened V by 8 bases and J by 6 bases, and 21 bases separated the two germline ends. CDR3 in amino acids: CASTRGPSSPNEQFF. In DNA, the CDR3 is TGCGCCAGTACCAGGGGCCCTTCATCCCCCAATGAGCAGTTCTTC. The full variable domain, with the rest looked up from reference TRBV5-1 and TRBJ2-1, is KAGVTQTPRYLIKTRGQQVTLSCSPISGHRSVSWYQQTPGQGLQFLFEYFSETQRNKGNFPGRFSGRQFSNSRSEMNVSTLELGDSALYLCASTRGPSSPNEQFFGPGTRLTVL.

This clonotype was detected many times. The genes are TRBV23-1 and TRBJ2-3, with D unclear. TRBV23-1 is labeled an ORF, and its function is uncertain. The CDR3 length is 11 residues. V was shortened by 2 bases and J by 5 bases, with 2 bases between the two germline ends. The CDR3, as DNA: TGCGCCAGCAGTCAACTAGATACGCAGTATTTT. This codes for CASSQLDTQYF.

This clonotype showed up just a few times. The rearrangement links TRBV7-9 to TRBJ2-1; TRBD2 might be the D (5 bases). Trimming shortened V by 5 bases and J by 4 bases, and 15 bases separated the two germline ends. Germline V gene data show CDR1 as SEHNR and CDR2 as FQNEAQ (reference sequence). The CDR3 consists of 15 residues. Here the CDR3 reads CASSPPGVAYNEQFF. As DNA, the CDR3 is TGTGCCAGCAGCCCACCCGGGGTAGCTTACAATGAGCAGTTCTTC.

The rearrangement joins TRBV7-9 to TRBJ1-1, with 9 bases aligning to TRBD1. The length of the CDR3 is 15 residues. The germline V gene encodes CDR1 SEHNR and CDR2 FQNEAQ (reference sequence). V was pared by 5 bases and J by 4 bases, with 8 bases of the junction left unmatched. CDR3 sequence (DNA): TGTGCCAGCAGCCAACCGAGGACAGGGGCCACTGAAGCTTTCTTT. This gives the protein CASSQPRTGATEAFF.

This clonotype has a handful of counts. This CDR3 is CATSRDRANGGTQYF. Written as DNA, the CDR3 is TGTGCCACCAGCAGAGATCGGGCCAATGGAGGTACGCAGTATTTT. The chain carries TRBV15 and TRBJ2-3; D may be TRBD2 (5 bases). V lost 0 bases and J 8 bases, leaving 15 bases between the germline ends. Germline values: CDR1 LNHNV, CDR2 YYDKDF (reference sequence). There are 15 residues in the CDR3.

This clonotype was picked up many times. The chain combines TRBV5-1 with TRBJ2-1, with TRBD2 identical over 12 bases. Germline CDR1 reads SGHRS; CDR2 reads YFSETQ. The ends lost 0 bases at V and 0 bases at J; junction bases unmatched: 7. This CDR3 region has 19 residues. The DNA of the CDR3 is TGCGCCAGCAGCTTGGCCGGACTAGCGGGAATGGGCTCCTACAATGAGCAGTTCTTC. This sequence encodes CASSLAGLAGMGSYNEQFF.

This clonotype has more than one count but fewer than ten. V is TRBV6-5 and J is TRBJ2-1; 9 positions agree with TRBD2. V trimming: 6 bases; J trimming: 12 bases; junction bases outside the gene matches: 15. CDR1 and CDR2 (germline): MNHEY, SVGAGI. The CDR3 covers 15 residues. The CDR3: CASSPGTSPPYGQFF. The CDR3 DNA reads TGTGCCAGCAGCCCCGGGACTAGCCCTCCTTATGGGCAGTTCTTC.